The clone carrying this T cell receptor (beta chain) was picked up many times. These gene names are mouse names. This sample was included in a study of CD8+ T cells in alopecia areata. In the study overall: Donors of skin were C3H/HeJ mice aged about 6-12 months with spontaneous alopecia, and recipients were approximately 6-10-week-old female C3H/HeJ mice.

Sequencing relied on a cDNA template that was reverse transcribed from extracted RNA. Assay: immunoSEQ multiplex PCR; the TCRdb copy retains only in-frame clones and omits some. The specimen has some 120,000 clones, none found just once. The TCR sequence derives from a C3H/HeJ mouse with alopecia areata. MHC haplotype of the strain: H2-k. Input material: lesional skin.

The DNA read from the CDR3 is TGCACCTGCAGTGCAGATCTGGAAGCAAACACA. Translating gives CTCSADLEANT. The whole CDR3 protein reads CTCSADLEANTEVFF. V gene TRBV1 combines with J gene TRBJ1-1; D is ambiguous. The read terminates 4 residues before the CDR3 end, so the remaining end is supplied by the germline J gene. V dropped 0 bases and J dropped 0 bases, with 8 bases sitting between them. The germline V gene has CDR1 NSQYPW and CDR2 LRSPGD (reference sequence). CDR3 size: 15 residues.